The clone carrying this T cell receptor beta chain has only a few counts. Its antigen is not known. These data are taken from a study of T-cell reconstitution after alpha-beta-depleted transplantation in children. General study points: About two months after transplant, alpha-beta T cells reportedly came from several hundred expanded graft clones. Fresh T-cell production supplied most of the T-cell counts and diversity seen one year after transplant. Some patients showed high day-60 TCRbeta diversity, which derived from surviving recipient T cells and thymic progenitors.

Researchers prepared the TCRbeta library using unique molecular identifiers, the study reports. TCRdb fed the PCR reads into MiXCR, producing one record per CDR3 protein. The sample includes approximately 490,000 distinct CDR3 sequences, about 10% of them seen just once. Losses at the gene ends were 4 bases for V and 5 bases for J; bases not matched to a gene: 10. There are 15 residues in the CDR3. Germline V gene data show CDR1 as MNHEY and CDR2 as SVGEGT. Sequenced material: PBMCs, taken before TCRalphabeta/CD19-depleted stem cell transplant. This TCR came from a child aged 2 to 10 with inherited bone marrow failure, due to receive a stem cell transplant. The J gene is TRBJ1-2, the V gene TRBV6-2 or TRBV6-3, with TRBD1 identical over 7 bases. The CDR3 region is CASSFRGGTGYGYTF. The CDR3 DNA reads as TGTGCCAGCAGTTTCAGAGGGGGCACCGGTTATGGCTACACCTTC.